Each of the 21 T cell receptor beta chains below was sequenced from the same sample in a study of cytomegalovirus exposure and HLA in healthy donors (dated by TCRdb to 2015 to 2018). The library was built by means of the immunoSEQ multiplex PCR assay. The multiplex PCR relied on a mix of 60 forward primers for TCR Vbeta segments and 13 reverse primers for TCR Jbeta segments. TCRdb carries this immuneACCESS record with in-frame sequences only. Its versions omit some clonotypes, under half of them owing to an unresolved V gene in the studies checked, with the rest unexplained. Recorded for this sample are fewer than 150,000 clones; over 80% of them occurred a single time. Of the sample, 1.2% falls within the top ten clones. Input material: PBMCs. All receptors derive from a female donor in good health and CMV-seronegative.

This chain joins TRBV19 and TRBJ2-1, with D possibly being TRBD2 (7 bases). In germline, CDR1 is LNHDA, CDR2 SQIVND (reference sequence). Trimming shortened V by 3 bases and J by 5 bases, and 11 bases separated the two germline ends. The CDR3 is 14 amino acids. CDR3 nucleotide sequence: TGTGCCAGTAGTATGGGAGGGGGTGACAATGAGCAGTTCTTC. Translated: CASSMGGGDNEQFF.

Written as DNA, the CDR3 is TGTGCCAGCGGGCGGCAGGGGAACACTGAAGCTTTCTTT. Translated, it gives CASGRQGNTEAFF. The V and J genes are TRBV21-1 and TRBJ1-1; the D call of TRBD1 is as the table states it, not checked on the DNA. TRBV21-1 is termed a pseudogene. The CDR3 is made up of 13 amino acids.

The rearrangement joins TRBV25-1 to TRBJ2-1; the D gene is possibly TRBD1 (6 bases). Germline CDR1 and CDR2: MGHDK and SYGVNS. CDR3 length equals 17 residues. Trimming removed 6 bases at V and 4 bases at J, with 22 bases between. The CDR3: CASSPLLGQQVYNEQFF. The CDR3 nucleotides are TGTGCCAGCAGCCCCCTATTGGGACAACAGGTTTACAATGAGCAGTTCTTC. Complete variable domain (other parts from reference TRBV25-1 and TRBJ2-1): EADIYQTPRYLVIGTGKKITLECSQTMGHDKMYWYQQDPGMELHLIHYSYGVNSTEKGDLSSESTVSRIRTEHFPLTLESARPSHTSQYLCASSPLLGQQVYNEQFFGPGTRLTVL.

The CDR3 region is CASRSGGTENEKLFF. The CDR3 DNA follows: TGTGCCAGCCGTTCAGGGGGGACAGAGAATGAAAAACTGTTTTTT. J is TRBJ1-4 and V is TRBV28; 7 nucleotides agree with TRBD1. Germline V gene lookup returns CDR1 MDHEN and CDR2 SYDVKM. Trimming took 8 bases from V and 5 from J; bases not matched to a gene: 11. This CDR3 region has 15 residues. Drawing the rest from reference TRBV28 and TRBJ1-4, the complete variable domain is DVKVTQSSRYLVKRTGEKVFLECVQDMDHENMFWYRQDPGLGLRLIYFSYDVKMKEKGDIPEGYSVSREKKERFSLILESASTNQTSMYLCASRSGGTENEKLFFGSGTQLSVL.

The CDR3 here is CASSLTGSWTEAFF. The DNA for the CDR3 is TGTGCCAGCTCCCTGACAGGGTCTTGGACTGAAGCTTTCTTT. The chain is built from TRBV6-6 and TRBJ1-1; 7 positions agree with TRBD1. The CDR3 consists of 14 residues. CDR1 and CDR2 (germline): MNHNY, SVGAGI (reference sequence). V lost 8 bases, J lost 5 bases, and 11 bases stayed unmatched.

This chain uses TRBV29-1 with TRBJ1-3, with TRBD1 identical over 7 bases. From germline, CDR1 is SQVTM and CDR2 ANQGSEA. This CDR3 comprises 14 residues. J lost 0 bases, V lost 6 bases, and 5 bases had no gene match. DNA for the CDR3: TGCAGCGTAGACAGGGAGGCCTCTGGAAACACCATATATTTT. Translation gives CSVDREASGNTIYF.

The genes are TRBV2 and TRBJ2-7; D gene ambiguous. Trimming cost V 6 bases and J 3 bases, with 6 bases left between them. CDR1 and CDR2 from the germline V gene are SNHLY and FYNNEI. There are 11 residues in the CDR3. The CDR3 region is CASSRVYEQYF. The DNA of the CDR3 is TGTGCCAGCAGCCGCGTCTACGAGCAGTACTTC.

This rearrangement joins TRBV27 to TRBJ2-1; 7 bases match TRBD2. Germline CDR1 MNHEY, CDR2 SMNVEV (reference sequence). The CDR3 length is 15 residues. The V segment lost 6 bases and the J segment 6 bases; nucleotides outside the gene matches: 11. The CDR3 nucleotides read TGTGCCAGCAGCCGTCGGGAGGCCGTCGGCAATGAGCAGTTCTTC. Translating gives CASSRREAVGNEQFF.

CDR3 sequence: CASSGLNRPNYGYTF. CDR3 sequence (DNA): TGTGCCAGCAGCGGGTTGAACAGACCTAACTATGGCTACACCTTC. This chain uses TRBV5-6 with TRBJ1-2; no reliable D call. The ends were cut back, 4 bases at V and 0 bases at J, with 13 bases in the middle. Germline lookup yields CDR1 SGHDT and CDR2 YYEEEE. The CDR3 loop spans 15 amino acids.

This chain joins TRBV29-1 and TRBJ2-5, with D unclear. The germline V gene encodes CDR1 SQVTM and CDR2 ANQGSEA. The CDR3 runs 12 residues. V was cut by 4 bases and J by 2 bases, with 8 bases left in between. CDR3 amino acids: CSVVPLQETQYF. As DNA, the CDR3 is TGCAGCGTTGTTCCCCTTCAAGAGACCCAGTACTTC. Looking up the rest from reference TRBV29-1 and TRBJ2-5 gives the full variable domain: SAVISQKPSRDICQRGTSLTIQCQVDSQVTMMFWYRQQPGQSLTLIATANQGSEATYESGFVIDKFPISRPNLTFSTLTVSNMSPEDSSIYLCSVVPLQETQYFGPGTRLLVL.

This sequence joins TRBV2 and TRBJ2-7; D may be TRBD1 (5 bases). Germline CDR1 SNHLY, CDR2 FYNNEI. This CDR3 is 15 amino acids long. The V end lost 5 bases, the J end lost 6 bases, and 20 bases lay between the germline ends. This chain's CDR3 is CASSRSGYPFSEQYF. CDR3 nucleotides: TGTGCCAGCAGTCGATCAGGGTATCCCTTCTCCGAGCAGTACTTC.

CDR3 sequence (DNA): TGTGCCAGCACCTTACAGGGATGGAACACTGAAGCTTTCTTT. It codes for CASTLQGWNTEAFF. J is TRBJ1-1 and V is TRBV6-1, with D possibly matching TRBD1 (6 bases). V shed 7 bases and J shed 1 base, with 13 bases lying between them. This CDR3 contains 14 residues. CDR1 and CDR2 (germline): MNHNS, SASEGT.

The genes are TRBV27 and TRBJ2-7; TRBD2 is a possible D gene (5 bases). Germline lookup yields CDR1 MNHEY and CDR2 SMNVEV (reference sequence). Between the trimmed V and J ends, which lost 2 bases and 5 bases, there was a span of 10 bases. The CDR3 is 13 amino acids. CDR3: CASSLVYGNEQYF. The DNA for the CDR3 is TGTGCCAGCAGTTTAGTCTACGGGAACGAGCAGTACTTC.

The CDR3 nucleotides are TGTGCCAGCAGTACCCAGGCCCGGGGATATGGCTACACCTTC. It specifies CASSTQARGYGYTF. The V and J genes are TRBV28 and TRBJ1-2, with D unresolved. The CDR3 has 14 residues. Germline V gives CDR1 MDHEN, CDR2 SYDVKM. V shed 5 bases and J shed 5 bases, with 15 bases lying between them.

V usage is TRBV10-3 and J usage is TRBJ2-1; TRBD2 matches 14 bases. Losses at the gene ends were 3 bases for V and 7 bases for J; bases not matched to a gene: 5. The CDR3 extends over 16 amino acids. The germline CDR1 and CDR2 sequences are ENHRY and SYGVKD. The CDR3 here is CAISEQTSGRGNEQFF. In DNA, the CDR3 is TGTGCCATCAGTGAACAGACTAGCGGGAGGGGTAATGAGCAGTTCTTC.

The chain couples TRBV7-6 to TRBJ2-7; 7 bases fit TRBD1. The CDR3 loop spans 14 amino acids. Per germline, CDR1 SGHVS and CDR2 FNYEAQ. With 1 base clipped from V and 3 bases from J, the junction kept 3 bases outside the gene matches. CDR3 coding DNA: TGTGCCAGCAGCTTAGAGGGGGCCCACTACGAGCAGTACTTC. This codes for CASSLEGAHYEQYF.

This rearrangement joins TRBV29-1 to TRBJ2-7; 9 bases line up with TRBD1. CDR1 SQVTM and CDR2 ANQGSEA come from the germline V gene. The CDR3 loop spans 13 amino acids. The ends lost 3 bases at V and 3 bases at J; junction bases unmatched: 3. Written as DNA, the CDR3 is TGCAGCGTTGAGGCGGGACAGGGCTACGAGCAGTACTTC. Residues: CSVEAGQGYEQYF.

This chain uses TRBV27 with TRBJ2-1; the D gene is possibly TRBD2 (7 bases). CDR1 is MNHEY and CDR2 is SMNVEV in the germline V gene (reference sequence). V was cut by 3 bases and J by 7 bases, with 13 bases left in between. The CDR3 consists of 14 residues. The CDR3 DNA reads as TGTGCCAGCAGTTTTGGGGGGGCTGGTAATGAGCAGTTCTTC. Encoded protein: CASSFGGAGNEQFF.

This chain uses TRBV6-4 with TRBJ1-1, with D uncertain. From germline, CDR1 is MRHNA and CDR2 SNTAGT. V was shortened by 0 bases and J by 4 bases, with 6 bases between the two germline ends. This CDR3 spans 13 amino acids. The CDR3 sequence: CASSDSRGTEAFF. CDR3 DNA sequence: TGTGCCAGCAGTGACTCGAGAGGCACTGAAGCTTTCTTT.

The V call is TRBV19, the J call TRBJ1-1, with D maybe TRBD1 (6 bases). Germline V CDR1 and CDR2: LNHDA, SQIVND (reference sequence). V was trimmed by 3 bases and J by 2 bases, leaving 13 bases between them. CDR3 size: 15 residues. The CDR3 is CASSIRGGDNTEAFF. The CDR3 nucleotides are TGTGCCAGTAGTATTAGGGGGGGAGATAACACTGAAGCTTTCTTT.

V gene TRBV7-9 combines with J gene TRBJ1-5, with TRBD1 as a possible D gene (5 bases). The CDR3 is made up of 14 amino acids. From germline, CDR1 is SEHNR and CDR2 FQNEAQ (reference sequence). Deletions cut 3 bases from V and 4 bases from J, with 10 bases between. The CDR3: CASSLGQDNQPQHF. CDR3 DNA sequence: TGTGCCAGCAGCTTGGGGCAGGATAATCAGCCCCAGCATTTT. Together with reference TRBV7-9 and TRBJ1-5, the CDR3 gives the full variable domain: DTGVSQNPRHKITKRGQNVTFRCDPISEHNRLYWYRQTLGQGPEFLTYFQNEAQLEKSRLLSDRFSAERPKGSFSTLEIQRTEQGDSAMYLCASSLGQDNQPQHFGDGTRLSIL.